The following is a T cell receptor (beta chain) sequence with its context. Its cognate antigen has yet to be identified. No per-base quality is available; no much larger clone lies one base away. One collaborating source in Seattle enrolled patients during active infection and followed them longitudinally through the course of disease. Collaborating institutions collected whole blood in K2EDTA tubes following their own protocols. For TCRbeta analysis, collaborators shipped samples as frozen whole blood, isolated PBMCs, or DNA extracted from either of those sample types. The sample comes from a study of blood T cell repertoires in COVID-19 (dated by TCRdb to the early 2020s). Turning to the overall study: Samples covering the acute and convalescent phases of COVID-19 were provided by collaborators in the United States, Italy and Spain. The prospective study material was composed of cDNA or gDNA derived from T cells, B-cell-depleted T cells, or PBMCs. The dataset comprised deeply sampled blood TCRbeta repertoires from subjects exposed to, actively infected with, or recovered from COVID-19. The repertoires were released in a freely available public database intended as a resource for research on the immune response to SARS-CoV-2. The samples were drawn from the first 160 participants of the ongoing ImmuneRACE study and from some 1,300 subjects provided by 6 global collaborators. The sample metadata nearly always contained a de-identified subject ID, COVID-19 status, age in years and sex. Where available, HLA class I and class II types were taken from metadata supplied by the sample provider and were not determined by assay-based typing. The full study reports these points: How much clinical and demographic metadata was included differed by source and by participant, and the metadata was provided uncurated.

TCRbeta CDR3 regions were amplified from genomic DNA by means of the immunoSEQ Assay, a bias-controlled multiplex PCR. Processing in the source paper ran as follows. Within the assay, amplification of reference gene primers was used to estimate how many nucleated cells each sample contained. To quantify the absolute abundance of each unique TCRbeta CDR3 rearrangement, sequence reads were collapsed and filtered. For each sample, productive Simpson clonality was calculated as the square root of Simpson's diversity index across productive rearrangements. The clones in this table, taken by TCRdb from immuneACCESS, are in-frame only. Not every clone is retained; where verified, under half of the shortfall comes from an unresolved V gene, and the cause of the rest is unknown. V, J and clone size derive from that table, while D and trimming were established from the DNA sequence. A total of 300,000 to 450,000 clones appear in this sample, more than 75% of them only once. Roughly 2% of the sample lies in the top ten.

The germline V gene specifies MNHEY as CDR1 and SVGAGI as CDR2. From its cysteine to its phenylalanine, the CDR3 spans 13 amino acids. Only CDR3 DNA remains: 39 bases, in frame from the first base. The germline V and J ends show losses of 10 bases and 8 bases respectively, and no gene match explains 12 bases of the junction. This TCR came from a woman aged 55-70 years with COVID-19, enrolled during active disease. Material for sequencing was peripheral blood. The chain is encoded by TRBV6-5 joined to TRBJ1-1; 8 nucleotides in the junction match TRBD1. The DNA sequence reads TGTGCCACCCAGCGGGACAGGCGCACAGAAGCTTTCTTT. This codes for CATQRDRRTEAFF.